These 21 T cell receptor beta chains came from one sample sequenced in a study of type 1 regulatory T cells. Their antigen targets remain unknown. One entry per CDR3 protein results from TCRdb running MiXCR on the reads. This table holds tens of thousands of distinct CDR3 sequences, roughly 20% found once. Study findings and constraints: Compared with non-type 1 regulatory T cells, type 1 regulatory T cells showed a more restricted TCR repertoire.

Sequencing input: cultured type 1 regulatory T (Tr1) cells, either the whole culture or a sorted fraction (not recorded which). The receptor set was obtained from a human donor in good health.

The chain uses TRBV27 and TRBJ2-1; 7 bases agree with TRBD1. CDR1 MNHEY and CDR2 SMNVEV come from the germline V gene (reference sequence). J lost 3 bases, V lost 8 bases, and 10 bases had no gene match. The CDR3 loop spans 15 amino acids. The CDR3 loop reads CASASGGLNYNEQFF. DNA for the CDR3: TGTGCCAGCGCCTCAGGGGGATTAAACTACAATGAGCAGTTCTTC.

This clonotype was detected a few times. This rearrangement joins TRBV7-3 to TRBJ2-2; tentatively, D is TRBD2 (6 bases). In germline, CDR1 is SGHTA, CDR2 FQGTGA. V was pared by 2 bases and J by 2 bases, with 12 bases between. The CDR3 spans 16 residues. This chain's CDR3 is CASSLLRGANTGELFF. CDR3 DNA sequence: TGTGCCAGCAGCTTATTGCGCGGGGCAAACACCGGGGAGCTGTTTTTT.

This clonotype came up a few times. This sequence joins TRBV6-6 and TRBJ1-1; no clear D gene. Trimming removed 0 bases from V and 1 base from J, with 12 bases in between. Germline-derived CDR1 and CDR2 are MNHNY and SVGAGI (reference sequence). The CDR3 sequence is 16 residues long. CDR3 residues: CASSYSGRPPNTEAFF. CDR3 bases: TGTGCCAGCAGTTACTCCGGGAGACCGCCGAACACTGAAGCTTTCTTT.

This clonotype was picked up many times. The genes are TRBV4-2 and TRBJ1-6; TRBD1 aligns across 7 bases. The CDR3 runs 15 residues. Germline CDR1 LGHNA, CDR2 YNFKEQ. The V segment lost 1 base and the J segment 4 bases; nucleotides outside the gene matches: 1. The CDR3 sequence is CASSQAGQYNSPLHF. The CDR3 nucleotides are TGTGCCAGCAGCCAAGCGGGACAGTATAATTCACCCCTCCACTTT.

This clonotype was seen more than once but under ten times. One junction end does not reproduce the germline sequence, and a read error may be involved. The gene calls are TRBV7-7 and TRBJ2-3; D is unclear. CDR1 SSHAT and CDR2 FNYEAQ come from the germline V gene (reference sequence). CDR3 length: 12 residues. Here the CDR3 reads CASSAQGDTQYF. In nucleotides, the CDR3 is TGTGCTAGCAGCGCCCAAGGGGATACGCAGTATTTT.

This clonotype has just a few counts. The chain uses TRBV5-1 and TRBJ1-1; D gene uncertain. Per germline, CDR1 SGHRS and CDR2 YFSETQ. CDR3 length: 15 residues. V was cut by 0 bases and J by 2 bases, with 11 bases left in between. CDR3 in amino acids: CASSLEGSPNTEAFF. Written as DNA, the CDR3 is TGCGCCAGCAGCTTGGAGGGCAGCCCCAACACTGAAGCTTTCTTT.

The chain is built from TRBV12-3 or TRBV12-4 and TRBJ1-5; 8 bases are shared with TRBD1. J gave up 7 bases and V 4 bases, and 6 bases lay outside the gene matches. CDR3 length equals 14 residues. CDR3 in DNA: TGTGCCAGCAGTTCACAGGGGGTAGTGCAGCCCCAGCATTTT. This gives the protein CASSSQGVVQPQHF.

CDR3 bases: TGCGCCAGCAGCTATATTAGCGATCCCTACACAGATACGCAGTATTTT. Protein product: CASSYISDPYTDTQYF. The chain uses TRBV5-1 and TRBJ2-3; D might be TRBD2 (5 bases). From germline, CDR1 is SGHRS and CDR2 YFSETQ. The CDR3 contains 16 residues. V shed 3 bases and J shed 2 bases, with 16 bases lying between them.

The V gene is TRBV20-1, the J gene TRBJ2-7; 9 bases are shared with TRBD2. The germline gives CDR1 DFQATT, CDR2 SNEGSKA (reference sequence). Germline trimming cut 3 bases from V and 4 bases from J; bases unmatched to any gene: 13. This CDR3 has 16 residues. The CDR3 DNA sequence: TGCAGTGCTAGCGGAGCGGGAGGACGACCCCAGTACGAGCAGTACTTC. This translates into CSASGAGGRPQYEQYF.

This rearrangement joins TRBV11-2 to TRBJ2-7; 11 bases match TRBD2. Germline V lookup: CDR1 SGHAT, CDR2 FQNNGV. Trimming removed 1 base from V and 6 bases from J; junction bases left unmatched: 2. The CDR3 is 14 residues long. In DNA form, the CDR3 reads TGTGCCAGCAGCTTAGGCCTAGCGGGAGGCGAGCAGTACTTC. Protein sequence: CASSLGLAGGEQYF.

The chain recombines TRBV18 with TRBJ2-1, with 8 nucleotides matching TRBD2. The germline CDR1 and CDR2 sequences are KGHSH and LQKENI. The CDR3 length is 15 residues. V trimming: 5 bases; J trimming: 9 bases; junction bases outside the gene matches: 12. CDR3 coding DNA: TGTGCCAGCTCATCAGATTCTGGCGGGAGGATTGAGCAGTTCTTC. Translating it yields CASSSDSGGRIEQFF.

This clonotype occurred a few times. The chain couples TRBV20-1 to TRBJ2-7; 9 bases align to TRBD2. Germline CDR1 reads DFQATT; CDR2 reads SNEGSKA (reference sequence). With 5 bases clipped from V and 7 bases from J, the junction kept 12 bases outside the gene matches. This CDR3 has 14 residues. This chain's CDR3 is CSAPRGSGSGEQYF. CDR3 in DNA: TGCAGTGCTCCTCGGGGTAGCGGGAGTGGTGAGCAGTACTTC.

Sample share makes this clonotype medium-sized. The chain couples TRBV5-1 to TRBJ2-3; the D gene is possibly TRBD2 (5 bases). This CDR3 comprises 14 residues. The ends were cut back, 4 bases at V and 0 bases at J, with 9 bases in the middle. CDR1 is SGHRS and CDR2 is YFSETQ in the germline V gene. The CDR3 DNA is TGCGCCAGCAGCGACGGGAAGAGCACAGATACGCAGTATTTT. The encoded protein is CASSDGKSTDTQYF.

This chain joins TRBV7-8 and TRBJ2-2; 11 bases line up with TRBD2. In germline, CDR1 is SGHVS, CDR2 FQNEAQ. V gave up 3 bases and J gave up 7 bases; unmatched junction bases: 10. The CDR3 covers 17 residues. The CDR3, as DNA: TGTGCCAGCAGCTTCCAGCCGCTAGCGGGAGGTATCGGGGAGCTGTTTTTT. Protein sequence: CASSFQPLAGGIGELFF. Based on the CDR3 plus reference TRBV7-8 and TRBJ2-2, the full variable domain is GAGVSQSPRYKVAKRGQDVALRCDPISGHVSLFWYQQALGQGPEFLTYFQNEAQLDKSGLPSDRFFAERPEGSVSTLKIQRTQQEDSAVYLCASSFQPLAGGIGELFFGEGSRLTVL.

There are many counts of this clonotype. CDR3 sequence (DNA): TGCGCCAGCAGCTTGTTGTCTAGCGGAAACAATGAGCAGTTCTTC. Protein product: CASSLLSSGNNEQFF. V gene TRBV5-1 combines with J gene TRBJ2-1; 7 bases fit TRBD2. V dropped 1 base and J dropped 5; count of bases not matched to a gene: 6. Germline lookup yields CDR1 SGHRS and CDR2 YFSETQ. The CDR3 sequence is 15 residues long.

J is TRBJ2-3 and V is TRBV10-3; TRBD1 aligns across 7 bases. Germline V lookup: CDR1 ENHRY, CDR2 SYGVKD. The CDR3 is made up of 12 amino acids. J lost 3 bases, V lost 10 bases, and 4 bases had no gene match. This CDR3 is CATGTATDTQYF. In nucleotides, the CDR3 is TGTGCCACGGGGACAGCAACAGATACGCAGTATTTT.

This clonotype was found once. At one boundary the junction diverges from the germline segment, which might be a read error. The chain links TRBV5-1 to TRBJ1-6; D perhaps matches TRBD1 (5 bases). From germline, CDR1 is SGHRS and CDR2 YFSETQ. The CDR3 sequence is 14 residues long. CDR3 DNA sequence: TGCGCCAGCAGCTTGATAGGGGACGATTCACCCCTCCAATTT. Its protein product is CASSLIGDDSPLQF.

The chain joins TRBV5-1 to TRBJ2-4, with D unresolved. The CDR3 runs to 13 residues. Germline loops: CDR1 SGHRS, CDR2 YFSETQ. Trimming removed 0 bases at V and 5 bases at J, with 6 bases between. CDR3 residues: CASSLGGENIQYF. CDR3 nucleotide sequence: TGCGCCAGCAGCTTGGGAGGCGAAAACATTCAGTACTTC.

The rearrangement joins TRBV20-1 to TRBJ1-1; 10 bases are a match to TRBD1. Germline CDR1 DFQATT, CDR2 SNEGSKA (reference sequence). CDR3 length equals 12 residues. The V gene end was trimmed by 7 bases and the J gene end by 4 bases; junction bases not matched to a gene: 3. CDR3 residues: CSGRDRGTEAFF. CDR3 in DNA: TGCAGTGGGCGGGACAGGGGCACTGAAGCTTTCTTT.

This clonotype was seen at least ten times. The rearrangement uses TRBV28 and TRBJ1-1, with D possibly matching TRBD1 (5 bases). Trimming left V 4 bases short and J 1 base short, with 7 bases between. This CDR3 contains 13 residues. Looked up from germline, CDR1 is MDHEN and CDR2 is SYDVKM. CDR3 region: CASSSQANTEAFF. The CDR3 bases are TGTGCCAGCAGTTCACAGGCGAACACTGAAGCTTTCTTT. Based on the CDR3 plus reference TRBV28 and TRBJ1-1, the full variable domain is DVKVTQSSRYLVKRTGEKVFLECVQDMDHENMFWYRQDPGLGLRLIYFSYDVKMKEKGDIPEGYSVSREKKERFSLILESASTNQTSMYLCASSSQANTEAFFGQGTRLTVV.

With regard to this clonotype: A read error may produce the germline difference seen at one junction end. The rearrangement joins TRBV27 to TRBJ1-1, with unresolved D. The CDR3 is 15 amino acids. Germline V gene data show CDR1 as MNHEY and CDR2 as SMNVEV (reference sequence). The CDR3, as DNA: TGTGCCAGCAGTTTAATGGGAACCCTGAACACTGAAGCTTCCTTT. Translation gives CASSLMGTLNTEASF.